Following are 24 T cell receptor beta chains from one sample sequenced in a study of blood T cell repertoires in COVID-19. Sequenced by immunoSEQ multiplex PCR; TCRdb stores in-frame clones only, minus some. The table includes some 290,000 clones, around nine tenths detected once. The sequenced sample consisted of PBMCs or T cells enriched from blood (not recorded which). These receptors were obtained from a woman in her 30s who had been exposed to COVID-19.

V is TRBV29-1 and J is TRBJ2-1; perhaps TRBD1 as D (5 bases). The germline V and J ends were trimmed by 6 bases and 5 bases, with 23 bases remaining between them. The CDR3 covers 16 residues. Germline V gene lookup returns CDR1 SQVTM and CDR2 ANQGSEA. The DNA of the CDR3 is TGCAGCGTAGCCTGGGGCAGTTGGGTTTGGGACAATGAGCAGTTCTTC. This translates into CSVAWGSWVWDNEQFF.

V is TRBV4-1 and J is TRBJ1-4; TRBD1 agrees at 9 bases. Germline-derived CDR1 and CDR2 are MGHRA and YSYEKL. The CDR3 spans 17 residues. The V gene end was trimmed by 0 bases and the J gene end by 5 bases; junction bases not matched to a gene: 7. In nucleotides, the CDR3 is TGCGCCAGCAGCCAAGATGGGAGACAGGGGGGGAATGAAAAACTGTTTTTT. It codes for CASSQDGRQGGNEKLFF.

The chain combines TRBV20-1 with TRBJ1-2; D might be TRBD1 (5 bases). The CDR3 totals 12 residues. The V gene lost 3 bases and the J gene lost 5 bases, with 10 bases spanning the gap. Germline V lookup: CDR1 DFQATT, CDR2 SNEGSKA (reference sequence). The DNA for the CDR3 is TGCAGTGCTAGTGAGACAGAGTATGGCTACACCTTC. It translates to CSASETEYGYTF.

This sequence joins TRBV7-9 and TRBJ1-3, with TRBD1 as a possible D gene (5 bases). CDR1 SEHNR and CDR2 FQNEAQ come from the germline V gene (reference sequence). The CDR3 spans 14 residues. Trimming removed 5 bases at V and 4 bases at J, with 12 bases between. CDR3 DNA sequence: TGTGCCAGCAGCAGGGACGCAGTGGGAAACACCATATATTTT. It yields the protein CASSRDAVGNTIYF.

This sequence joins TRBV23-1 and TRBJ1-4, with 11 bases fitting TRBD1. TRBV23-1 is treated as an ORF (open reading frame) with a function not yet certain. The CDR3 totals 14 residues. CDR3 in DNA: TGCGCACCTTCTAGGGGGGGACAGGGGGTTAGACTGTTTTTT. Its translation: CAPSRGGQGVRLFF.

The genes are TRBV6-5 and TRBJ1-1; D gene ambiguous. CDR3 size: 15 residues. Germline-derived CDR1 and CDR2 are MNHEY and SVGAGI. V was shortened by 6 bases and J by 3 bases, with 17 bases between the two germline ends. This CDR3 reads CASRPGNRSHTEAFF. For the CDR3, the DNA is TGTGCCAGCAGGCCCGGGAATAGGTCGCACACTGAAGCTTTCTTT.

This chain's CDR3 is CASSPSTDTDTQYF. The CDR3 DNA reads as TGTGCCAGCAGTCCTTCGACAGACACAGATACGCAGTATTTT. V and J are TRBV7-9 and TRBJ2-3, with D maybe TRBD1 (5 bases). Germline CDR1 and CDR2: SEHNR and FQNEAQ (reference sequence). V was cut by 6 bases and J by 2 bases, with 12 bases left in between. This CDR3 has 14 amino acids. Complete variable domain (other parts from reference TRBV7-9 and TRBJ2-3): DTGVSQNPRHKITKRGQNVTFRCDPISEHNRLYWYRQTLGQGPEFLTYFQNEAQLEKSRLLSDRFSAERPKGSFSTLEIQRTEQGDSAMYLCASSPSTDTDTQYFGPGTRLTVL.

V and J are TRBV2 and TRBJ2-2; D is ambiguous. Trimming shortened V by 1 base and J by 3 bases, and 15 bases separated the two germline ends. CDR1 and CDR2 from the germline V gene are SNHLY and FYNNEI. The CDR3 runs 17 residues. CDR3 sequence: CASSEGVEQSYTGELFF. The CDR3 nucleotides are TGTGCCAGCAGTGAAGGAGTCGAACAGAGCTACACCGGGGAGCTGTTTTTT.

This chain links TRBV5-4 with TRBJ2-7, with D perhaps matching TRBD1 (6 bases). The CDR3 totals 17 residues. The V end lost 2 bases, the J end lost 0 bases, and 18 bases lay between the germline ends. From germline, CDR1 is SGHNT and CDR2 YYREEE (reference sequence). DNA of the CDR3: TGTGCCAGCAGCTTAAAATTGGACAGAGGGGTCTCCTACGAGCAGTACTTC. This encodes CASSLKLDRGVSYEQYF.

The V call is TRBV3-1 (or the pseudogene TRBV3-2), the J call TRBJ2-7, with 7 bases lining up with TRBD1. The CDR3 is 17 amino acids. V lost 1 base to trimming and J lost 3 bases; unmatched junction nucleotides: 12. The germline CDR1 and CDR2 sequences are LGHDT and YNNKEL (reference sequence). CDR3 sequence (DNA): TGTGCCAGCAGCCAAGGTCTGAGGGGGCAGGCTTTCTACGAGCAGTACTTC. Amino acid sequence: CASSQGLRGQAFYEQYF.

The chain couples TRBV3-1 (or the pseudogene TRBV3-2) to TRBJ2-7; D uncertain. Germline V CDR1 and CDR2: LGHDT, YNNKEL (reference sequence). There are 12 residues in the CDR3. Trimming removed 4 bases from V and 5 bases from J, with 9 bases in between. The CDR3 coding sequence is TGTGCCAGCAGCCCAGAGAGCGACGAGCAGTACTTC. Translation gives CASSPESDEQYF.

The CDR3 DNA reads TGTGCCAGCAGCCTCCACCGACAGGGGGCGGGAGAGACCCAGTACTTC. Amino acids: CASSLHRQGAGETQYF. The chain is built from TRBV3-1 (or the pseudogene TRBV3-2) and TRBJ2-5, with 10 bases aligning to TRBD1. With 4 bases clipped from V and 4 bases from J, the junction kept 9 bases outside the gene matches. This CDR3 comprises 16 residues. Germline CDR1 and CDR2: LGHDT and YNNKEL (reference sequence).

The chain carries TRBV19 and TRBJ2-1; D might be TRBD1 (6 bases). V gave up 1 base and J gave up 9 bases, with 10 bases separating them. This CDR3 has 13 amino acids. The germline gives CDR1 LNHDA, CDR2 SQIVND (reference sequence). DNA for the CDR3: TGTGCCAGTAGTATAGGTGGGGGCACTGAGCAGTTCTTC. Translated, it gives CASSIGGGTEQFF.

This chain connects TRBV21-1 to TRBJ2-2; TRBD1 is the table's D call and was not checked against the DNA. TRBV21-1 corresponds to a pseudogene. This CDR3 spans 17 amino acids. Written as DNA, the CDR3 is TGTGCCAGCAGCACAAGCCGCCGGGACAGCTTCACCGGGGAGCTGTTTTTT. Protein product: CASSTSRRDSFTGELFF.

This clone was seen a single time. Here the CDR3 reads CASSYWGQGPTDTQYF. CDR3 sequence (DNA): TGCGCCAGCAGCTACTGGGGACAGGGACCTACAGATACGCAGTATTTT. V usage is TRBV5-1 and J usage is TRBJ2-3; 9 bases align to TRBD1. The V gene end was trimmed by 3 bases and the J gene end by 3 bases; junction bases not matched to a gene: 8. CDR1 is SGHRS, CDR2 YFSETQ, per germline. The CDR3 is 16 residues long.

The rearrangement uses TRBV7-9 and TRBJ1-2, with 7 bases lining up with TRBD1. This CDR3 is built from 14 residues. CDR1 and CDR2 (germline): SEHNR, FQNEAQ (reference sequence). V was pared by 1 base and J by 6 bases, with 5 bases of the junction left unmatched. CDR3 region: CASSLGAGGDGYTF. For the CDR3, the DNA is TGTGCCAGCAGCTTAGGCGCAGGGGGTGATGGCTACACCTTC.

Notes on this clone: Additional DNA sequences in this sample encode the identical CDR3. The V and J genes are TRBV18 and TRBJ1-2; 7 positions agree with TRBD1. V shed 3 bases, J shed 4 bases, and the junction held 2 bases outside the gene matches. Germline V CDR1 and CDR2: KGHSH, LQKENI. The CDR3 is 13 residues long. The CDR3 protein is CASSPGQRYGYTF. CDR3 in DNA: TGTGCCAGCTCACCGGGACAGCGCTATGGCTACACCTTC. The entire variable domain, with the rest obtained from reference TRBV18 and TRBJ1-2, is as follows: NAGVMQNPRHLVRRRGQEARLRCSPMKGHSHVYWYRQLPEEGLKFMVYLQKENIIDESGMPKERFSAEFPKEGPSILRIQQVVRGDSAAYFCASSPGQRYGYTFGSGTRLTVV.

This clone has a single count. The rearrangement links TRBV16 to TRBJ2-3; the D gene is possibly TRBD2 (6 bases). This CDR3 has 17 residues. V gave up 0 bases and J gave up 3 bases, with 16 bases separating them. Germline V gene lookup returns CDR1 KGHSY and CDR2 FQNENV. The CDR3 DNA follows: TGTGCCAGCAGCCAATCGGGACTTGTTAAGGGTACAGATACGCAGTATTTT. It yields the protein CASSQSGLVKGTDTQYF.

Regarding this clone: At one end, the junction sequence differs from germline, possibly due to a read error. The chain combines TRBV7-6 with TRBJ2-5; 16 positions match TRBD2. The length of the CDR3 is 17 residues. Germline V gene sequence: CDR1 SGHVS, CDR2 FNYEAQ. The CDR3 DNA is TGTGCCAGCAGCTTGGGACTAGCGGGGGGGCTTGAAGAGGCCCAGTACTTC. Translating it yields CASSLGLAGGLEEAQYF.

The V gene is TRBV11-1, the J gene TRBJ2-2; tentatively, D is TRBD2 (5 bases). V was pared by 8 bases and J by 3 bases, with 16 bases between. CDR1 is SGHAT, CDR2 FQDESV, per germline (reference sequence). This CDR3 is built from 15 residues. CDR3 DNA sequence: TGTGCCAGCGAGCGGAGGACGCCTCACACCGGGGAGCTGTTTTTT. Protein: CASERRTPHTGELFF.

The chain has TRBV5-5 and TRBJ1-1; TRBD1 aligns across 8 bases. Trimming took 2 bases from V and 5 from J; bases not matched to a gene: 14. Germline CDR1 and CDR2: SGHKS and YYEKEE (reference sequence). The CDR3 length is 17 residues. The CDR3 nucleotides read TGTGCCAGCAGCTTCGACAGGGGCCTCGAAAGGGGGACTGAAGCTTTCTTT. Translation gives CASSFDRGLERGTEAFF.

The chain uses TRBV19 and TRBJ1-4; D perhaps matches TRBD1 (6 bases). The germline V gene encodes CDR1 LNHDA and CDR2 SQIVND (reference sequence). Trimming cost V 4 bases and J 3 bases, with 12 bases left between them. The CDR3 runs to 15 residues. The CDR3 nucleotides read TGTGCCAGTAGTACGAGACAGGCAGCTAATGAAAAACTGTTTTTT. This sequence encodes CASSTRQAANEKLFF.

J is TRBJ2-7 and V is TRBV20-1; D is undetermined. Per germline, CDR1 DFQATT and CDR2 SNEGSKA (reference sequence). The V end lost 3 bases, the J end lost 4 bases, and 7 bases lay between the germline ends. The CDR3 contains 11 residues. The CDR3 protein is CSASGRYEQYF. In DNA form, the CDR3 reads TGCAGTGCTAGTGGCAGATACGAGCAGTACTTC.

This chain joins TRBV7-9 and TRBJ2-1, with 9 bases that match TRBD1. Germline V gene sequence: CDR1 SEHNR, CDR2 FQNEAQ (reference sequence). The J segment lost 1 base and the V segment lost 4 bases, leaving 2 bases of the junction unmatched. The CDR3 is 15 amino acids. The chain's CDR3 is CASSSGQGSYNEQFF. The CDR3 DNA follows: TGTGCCAGCAGCTCTGGACAGGGGTCCTACAATGAGCAGTTCTTC.